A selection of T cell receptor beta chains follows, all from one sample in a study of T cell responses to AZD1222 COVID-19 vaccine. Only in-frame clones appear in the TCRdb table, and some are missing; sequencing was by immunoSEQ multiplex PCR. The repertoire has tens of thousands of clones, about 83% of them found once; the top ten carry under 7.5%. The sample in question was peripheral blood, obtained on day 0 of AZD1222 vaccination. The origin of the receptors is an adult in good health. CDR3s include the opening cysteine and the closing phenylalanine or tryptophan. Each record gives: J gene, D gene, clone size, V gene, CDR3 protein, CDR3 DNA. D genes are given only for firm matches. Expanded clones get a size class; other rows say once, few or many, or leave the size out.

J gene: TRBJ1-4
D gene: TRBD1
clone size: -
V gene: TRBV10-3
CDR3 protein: CAISESSTGAEEKLFF
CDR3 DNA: TGTGCCATCAGTGAGTCGTCGACAGGGGCGGAGGAAAAACTGTTTTTT

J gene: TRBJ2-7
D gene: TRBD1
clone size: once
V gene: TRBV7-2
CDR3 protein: CASSSDRGGFYEQYF
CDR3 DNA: TGTGCCAGCAGCTCGGACAGGGGCGGATTCTACGAGCAGTACTTC

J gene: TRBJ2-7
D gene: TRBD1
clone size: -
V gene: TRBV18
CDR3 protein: CASSPTGATYEQYF
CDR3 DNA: TGTGCCAGCTCACCAACAGGGGCGACCTACGAGCAGTACTTC

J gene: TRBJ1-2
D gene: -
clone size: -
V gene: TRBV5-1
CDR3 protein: CASSSWGQANYGYTF
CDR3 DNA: TGCGCCAGCAGCTCGTGGGGGCAGGCTAACTATGGCTACACCTTC

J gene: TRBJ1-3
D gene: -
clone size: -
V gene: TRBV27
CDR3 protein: CASREIGAGNTIYF
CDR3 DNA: TGTGCCAGCAGGGAAATTGGGGCTGGAAACACCATATATTTT

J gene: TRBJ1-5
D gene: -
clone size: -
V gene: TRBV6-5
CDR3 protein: CASSYEGGRNQPQHF
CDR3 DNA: TGTGCCAGCAGTTACGAGGGGGGGCGCAATCAGCCCCAGCATTTT

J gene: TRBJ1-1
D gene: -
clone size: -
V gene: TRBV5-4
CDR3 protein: CASSLGDSEAFF
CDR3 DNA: TGTGCCAGCAGCTTGGGGGACTCTGAAGCTTTCTTT

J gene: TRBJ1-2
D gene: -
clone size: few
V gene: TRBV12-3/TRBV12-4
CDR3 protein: CASSNFLGYTF
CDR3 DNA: TGTGCCAGCAGCAATTTTTTGGGCTACACCTTC

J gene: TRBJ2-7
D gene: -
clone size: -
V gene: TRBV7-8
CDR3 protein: CASSPQSYEQYF
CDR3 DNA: TGTGCCAGCAGCCCTCAGTCCTACGAGCAGTACTTC

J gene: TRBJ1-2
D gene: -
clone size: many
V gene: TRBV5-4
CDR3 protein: CASSLSRDQHGYTF
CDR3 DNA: TGTGCCAGCAGCTTGAGCAGGGATCAACATGGCTACACCTTC

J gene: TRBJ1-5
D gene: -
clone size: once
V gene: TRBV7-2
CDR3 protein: CASSLLLNQPQHF
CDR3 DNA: TGTGCCAGCAGCTTATTGTTGAATCAGCCCCAGCATTTT

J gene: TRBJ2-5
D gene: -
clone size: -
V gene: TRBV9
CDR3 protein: CASSRGAVETQYF
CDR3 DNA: TGTGCCAGCAGCCGGGGGGCGGTCGAGACCCAGTACTTC

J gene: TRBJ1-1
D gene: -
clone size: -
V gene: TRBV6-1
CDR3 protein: CASREVSNTEAFF
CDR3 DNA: TGTGCCAGCAGGGAAGTATCAAACACTGAAGCTTTCTTT

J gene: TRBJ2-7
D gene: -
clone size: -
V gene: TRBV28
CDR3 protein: CASSHRDVLYEQYF
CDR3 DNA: TGTGCCAGCAGTCACAGGGACGTTCTCTACGAGCAGTACTTC

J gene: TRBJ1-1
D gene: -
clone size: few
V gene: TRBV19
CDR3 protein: CASSIGIEAFF
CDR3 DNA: TGTGCCAGTAGTATAGGGATAGAAGCTTTCTTT

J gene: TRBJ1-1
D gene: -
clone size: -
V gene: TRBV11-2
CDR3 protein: CASSLSPTETEAFF
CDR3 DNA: TGTGCCAGCAGCTTATCTCCCACGGAGACTGAAGCTTTCTTT

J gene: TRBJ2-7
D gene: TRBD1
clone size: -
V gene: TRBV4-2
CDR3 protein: CASRHHDWGTGKPYEQYF
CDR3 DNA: TGTGCCAGCCGCCACCACGACTGGGGGACAGGCAAACCTTACGAGCAGTACTTC